This entry concerns a single TCR beta chain. CDR1 is SGHTA and CDR2 is FQGNSA in the germline V gene. The CDR3 totals 14 residues. J was trimmed by 4 bases and V by 6 bases; bases with no gene match: 8. The entry originates in a study of blood T cell repertoires in COVID-19. The repertoire was sequenced with immunoSEQ multiplex PCR; TCRdb's copy has only in-frame clones and lacks some. The sample contains fewer than 200,000 clones, about 85% of which appear only once. The chain links TRBV7-2 to TRBJ1-1; TRBD1 agrees at 7 bases. The sequenced sample was peripheral blood. The sequence was obtained from a man aged 60 to 69 who had recovered from COVID-19. This CDR3 reads CASRIRQGVTEAFF. CDR3 nucleotides: TGTGCCAGCAGAATCCGGCAGGGGGTCACTGAAGCTTTCTTT.